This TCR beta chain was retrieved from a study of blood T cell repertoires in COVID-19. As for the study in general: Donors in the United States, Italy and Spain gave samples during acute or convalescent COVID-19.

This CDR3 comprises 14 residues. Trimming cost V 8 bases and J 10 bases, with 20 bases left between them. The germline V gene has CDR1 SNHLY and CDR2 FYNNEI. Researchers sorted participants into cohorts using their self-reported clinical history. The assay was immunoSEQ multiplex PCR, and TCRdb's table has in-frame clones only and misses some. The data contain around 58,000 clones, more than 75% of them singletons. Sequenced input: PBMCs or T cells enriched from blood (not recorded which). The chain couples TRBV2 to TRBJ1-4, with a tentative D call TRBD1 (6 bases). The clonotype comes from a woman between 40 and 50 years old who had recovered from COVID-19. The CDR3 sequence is CASEIDRDTGKLFF. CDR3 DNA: TGTGCCAGCGAGATCGACCGGGACACAGGAAAACTGTTTTTT.